This TCR beta chain was sequenced during a study of blood T cell repertoires in COVID-19 (TCRdb year 2020). About the full investigation: Samples from collaborators originated in the United States, Italy and Spain and spanned both the acute and convalescent phases of COVID-19. Sample metadata almost always included a de-identified subject ID, COVID-19 status, age in years and sex. The prospective study material was composed of cDNA or gDNA derived from T cells, B-cell-depleted T cells, or PBMCs. The dataset comprised deeply sampled blood TCRbeta repertoires from subjects exposed to, actively infected with, or recovered from COVID-19. The repertoires were released in a freely available public database meant as a resource for research on the immune response to SARS-CoV-2. Where available, HLA class I and class II types were taken from metadata supplied by the sample provider and were not determined by assay-based typing. The samples were drawn from two sources: the first 160 participants of the ongoing ImmuneRACE study, and 1,000 to 1,500 subjects contributed by 6 global collaborators. The investigation overall reported the following: Clinical and demographic metadata were provided uncurated, with the amount varying by source and participant.

CDR1 and CDR2, per the germline V gene, are ENHRY and SYGVKD. Deletion took 2 bases off V and 0 bases off J, with a span of 10 bases between the germline ends. The CDR3 sequence holds 16 residues, the cysteine and phenylalanine included. Only the CDR3 portion is preserved as DNA: 48 bases, with reading frame beginning at the first base. Whole blood was collected in K2EDTA tubes by collaborating institutions according to the institutions' own protocols. Collaborator samples were shipped for TCRbeta analysis as frozen whole blood, isolated PBMCs, or DNA extracted from either sample type. The immunoSEQ Assay, a bias-controlled multiplex PCR, was used to amplify TCRbeta CDR3 regions from genomic DNA. The source study handled its data this way. Within the assay, amplification of reference gene primers was used to estimate how many nucleated cells each sample contained. To quantify the absolute abundance of each unique TCRbeta CDR3 rearrangement, sequence reads were collapsed and filtered. Productive Simpson clonality was computed per sample as the square root of Simpson's diversity index over productive rearrangements. TCRdb took this table from immuneACCESS and kept in-frame rearrangements with V and J called. Such tables lack part of the clones; where checked against another copy, unresolved V genes explain under half of the gap, and the rest is unexplained. The V and J calls and clone size are taken from that table; D and trimming were inferred from the DNA. Recorded for this sample are 200,000 to 250,000 clones; 70% to 90% of them occurred a single time. The biggest ten clones account for more than 10% of the sample.

For this clone: There is no known antigen for this receptor. Nothing much larger sits one base from this clone, and base qualities are not available.

This clonotype originated in a human donor in a cohort sampled during active COVID-19. The rearrangement combines TRBV10-3 with TRBJ1-4; there is no confident call for the D gene. Sequencing was done on a sample of peripheral blood. DNA sequence: TGTGCCATCAGTGAGGAAGTGGCTGCAACTAATGAAAAACTGTTTTTT. Its protein reads: CAISEEVAATNEKLFF.